Sequencing of this T cell receptor beta chain was carried out in a study of a mutant IDH1 vaccine in newly diagnosed glioma. Here immunoSEQ multiplex PCR was the method, and the copy in TCRdb shows in-frame clones only, minus some. The sample contains tens of thousands of clones, under 90% of which appear only once. The CDR3 totals 14 residues. Per germline, CDR1 SGHAT and CDR2 FQNNGV. Between the trimmed V and J ends, which lost 7 bases and 5 bases, there was a span of 17 bases. Stated time point: week 35, safety follow-up. Each vaccine dose was 300 ug of mutant IDH1 20-mer peptide, with topical imiquimod. Notes on this clone: Its matching antigen is unknown.

Sequences were derived from PBMCs, sampled from a glioma patient whose treatment included an IDH1 peptide vaccine. The chain links TRBV11-2 to TRBJ2-5; D unresolved. This TCR was sampled from a woman aged 40 to 55 with glioma. Some clones in this sample may be carry-over from other donors' samples. CDR3 protein: CASTGDTLGETQYF. The DNA of the CDR3 is TGTGCCAGCACGGGCGACACCCTGGGGGAGACCCAGTACTTC.